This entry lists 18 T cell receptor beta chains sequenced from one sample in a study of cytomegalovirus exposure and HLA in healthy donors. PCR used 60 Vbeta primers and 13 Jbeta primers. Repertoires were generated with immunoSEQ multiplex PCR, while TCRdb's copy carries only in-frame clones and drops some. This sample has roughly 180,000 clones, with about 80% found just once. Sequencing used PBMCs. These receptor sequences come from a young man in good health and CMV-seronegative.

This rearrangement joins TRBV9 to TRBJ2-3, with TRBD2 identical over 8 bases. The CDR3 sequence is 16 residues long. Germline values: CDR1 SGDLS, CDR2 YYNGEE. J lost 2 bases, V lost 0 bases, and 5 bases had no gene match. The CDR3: CASSVDSGGFTDTQYF. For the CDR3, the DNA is TGTGCCAGCAGCGTAGACAGCGGGGGATTCACAGATACGCAGTATTTT.

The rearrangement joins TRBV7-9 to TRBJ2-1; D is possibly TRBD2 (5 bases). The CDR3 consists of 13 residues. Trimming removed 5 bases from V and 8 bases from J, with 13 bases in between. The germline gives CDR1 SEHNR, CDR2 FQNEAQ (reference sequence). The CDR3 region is CASSPRGGDEQFF. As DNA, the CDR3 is TGTGCCAGCAGCCCTAGAGGAGGCGATGAGCAGTTCTTC.

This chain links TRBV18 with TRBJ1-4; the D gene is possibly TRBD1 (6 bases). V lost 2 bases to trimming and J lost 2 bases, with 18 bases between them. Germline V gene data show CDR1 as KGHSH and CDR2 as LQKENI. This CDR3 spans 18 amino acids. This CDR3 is CASSPYSQGHLTNEKLFF. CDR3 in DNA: TGTGCCAGCTCACCATACTCGCAGGGGCATTTGACTAATGAAAAACTGTTTTTT. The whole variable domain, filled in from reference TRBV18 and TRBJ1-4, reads NAGVMQNPRHLVRRRGQEARLRCSPMKGHSHVYWYRQLPEEGLKFMVYLQKENIIDESGMPKERFSAEFPKEGPSILRIQQVVRGDSAAYFCASSPYSQGHLTNEKLFFGSGTQLSVL.

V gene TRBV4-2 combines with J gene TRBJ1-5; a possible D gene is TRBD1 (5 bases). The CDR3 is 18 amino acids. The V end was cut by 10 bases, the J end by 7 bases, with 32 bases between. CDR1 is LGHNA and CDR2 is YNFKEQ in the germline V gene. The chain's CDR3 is CAKREETGSALDGQPQHF. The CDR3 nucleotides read TGTGCCAAGAGGGAGGAAACAGGTTCAGCCCTCGACGGGCAGCCCCAGCATTTT.

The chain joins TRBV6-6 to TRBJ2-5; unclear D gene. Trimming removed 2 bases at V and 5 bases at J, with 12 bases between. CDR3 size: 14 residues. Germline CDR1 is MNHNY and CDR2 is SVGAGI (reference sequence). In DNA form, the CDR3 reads TGTGCCAGCAGTTACATCAGTTGGGCGGAGACCCAGTACTTC. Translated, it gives CASSYISWAETQYF.

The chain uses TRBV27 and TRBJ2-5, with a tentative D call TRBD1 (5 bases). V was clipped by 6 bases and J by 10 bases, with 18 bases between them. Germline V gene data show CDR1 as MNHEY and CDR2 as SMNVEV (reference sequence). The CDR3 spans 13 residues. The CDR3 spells CASSHKAFRGQYF. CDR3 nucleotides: TGTGCCAGCAGCCATAAGGCCTTTAGGGGCCAGTACTTC.

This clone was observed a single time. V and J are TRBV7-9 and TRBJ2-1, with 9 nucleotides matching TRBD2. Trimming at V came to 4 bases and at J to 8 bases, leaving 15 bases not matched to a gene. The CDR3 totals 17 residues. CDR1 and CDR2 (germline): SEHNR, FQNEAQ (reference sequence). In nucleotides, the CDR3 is TGTGCCAGCAGCTCCCTAGTAGCGGGAGTCGATTTCGATGAGCAGTTCTTC. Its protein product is CASSSLVAGVDFDEQFF.

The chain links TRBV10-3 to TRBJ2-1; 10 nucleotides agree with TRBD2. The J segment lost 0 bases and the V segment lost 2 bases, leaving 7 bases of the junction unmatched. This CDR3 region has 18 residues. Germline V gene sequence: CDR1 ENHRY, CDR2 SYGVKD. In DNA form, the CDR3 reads TGTGCCATCAGTGAGGTACTAGCGGGGCCCAGCTCCTACAATGAGCAGTTCTTC. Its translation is CAISEVLAGPSSYNEQFF.

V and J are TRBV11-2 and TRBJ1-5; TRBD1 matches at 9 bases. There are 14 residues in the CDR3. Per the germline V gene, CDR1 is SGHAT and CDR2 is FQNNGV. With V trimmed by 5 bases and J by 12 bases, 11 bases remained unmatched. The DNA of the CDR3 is TGTGCCAGCAGCCGGGGACAGGGCCTACATGACCAGCATTTT. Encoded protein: CASSRGQGLHDQHF.

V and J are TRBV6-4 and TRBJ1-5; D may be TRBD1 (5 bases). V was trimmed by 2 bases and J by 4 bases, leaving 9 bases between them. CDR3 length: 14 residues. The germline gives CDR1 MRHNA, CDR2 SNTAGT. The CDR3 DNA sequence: TGTGCCAGCAGTGACGAGGCAGGGAATCAGCCCCAGCATTTT. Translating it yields CASSDEAGNQPQHF.

CDR3 protein: CASSPGTGVYTDTQYF. The DNA of the CDR3 is TGTGCCAGCAGCCCCGGGACAGGGGTGTACACAGATACGCAGTATTTT. This sequence joins TRBV7-6 and TRBJ2-3, with TRBD1 matching 10 bases. V lost 5 bases to trimming and J lost 2 bases; unmatched junction nucleotides: 7. The CDR3 has 16 amino acids. Germline CDR1 reads SGHVS; CDR2 reads FNYEAQ.

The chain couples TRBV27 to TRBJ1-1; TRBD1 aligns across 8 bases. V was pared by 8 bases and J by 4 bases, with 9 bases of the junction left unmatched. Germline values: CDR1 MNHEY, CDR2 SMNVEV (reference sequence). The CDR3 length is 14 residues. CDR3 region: CASGRTGPGTEAFF. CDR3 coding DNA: TGTGCCAGCGGCCGGACAGGGCCTGGCACTGAAGCTTTCTTT.

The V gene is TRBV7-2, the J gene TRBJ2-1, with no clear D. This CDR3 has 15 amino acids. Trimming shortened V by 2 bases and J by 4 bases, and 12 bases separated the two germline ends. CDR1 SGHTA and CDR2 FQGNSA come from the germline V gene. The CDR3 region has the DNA TGTGCCAGCAGCTTAATAAGCGTTTCGTACAATGAGCAGTTCTTC. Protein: CASSLISVSYNEQFF.

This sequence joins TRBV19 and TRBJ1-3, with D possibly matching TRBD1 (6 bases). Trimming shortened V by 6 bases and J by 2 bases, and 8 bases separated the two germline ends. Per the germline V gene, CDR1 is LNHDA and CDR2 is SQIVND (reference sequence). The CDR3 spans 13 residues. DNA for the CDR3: TGTGCCAGTAGGGGGGCGGCTGGAAACACCATATATTTT. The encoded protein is CASRGAAGNTIYF.

For the CDR3, the DNA is TGTGCCAGCAGTAATCCCCCGGGACTTCCGGGTCTGAGCTCCTACGAGCAGTACTTC. This codes for CASSNPPGLPGLSSYEQYF. The V and J genes are TRBV7-2 and TRBJ2-7; weak D call: TRBD2 (6 bases). The CDR3 is 19 residues long. V was trimmed by 6 bases and J by 0 bases, leaving 27 bases between them. The germline V gene has CDR1 SGHTA and CDR2 FQGNSA.

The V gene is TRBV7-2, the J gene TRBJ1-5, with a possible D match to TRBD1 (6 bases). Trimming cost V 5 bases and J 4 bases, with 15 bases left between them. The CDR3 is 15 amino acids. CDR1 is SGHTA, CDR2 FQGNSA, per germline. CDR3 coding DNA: TGTGCCAGCAGCCTAGTAGGGGGAGCAAATCAGCCCCAGCATTTT. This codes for CASSLVGGANQPQHF.

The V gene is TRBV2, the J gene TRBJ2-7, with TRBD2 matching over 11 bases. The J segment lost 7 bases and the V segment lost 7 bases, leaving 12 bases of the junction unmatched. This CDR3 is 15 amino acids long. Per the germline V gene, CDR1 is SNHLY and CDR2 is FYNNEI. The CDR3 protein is CASTLSGGAHREQYF. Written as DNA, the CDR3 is TGTGCCAGCACTCTTAGCGGGGGGGCGCATCGGGAGCAGTACTTC.

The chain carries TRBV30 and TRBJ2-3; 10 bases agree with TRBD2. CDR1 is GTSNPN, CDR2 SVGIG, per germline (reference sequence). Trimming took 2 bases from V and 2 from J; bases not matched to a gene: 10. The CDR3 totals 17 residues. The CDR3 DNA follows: TGTGCCTGGAGTTCAGCTAGCGGGAGATGGGACACAGATACGCAGTATTTT. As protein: CAWSSASGRWDTDTQYF.